Shown below are 24 T cell receptor beta chains from a single sample sequenced in a study of blood T cell repertoires in COVID-19. Sequencing was performed with immunoSEQ multiplex PCR; in TCRdb, only in-frame clones are kept and a portion is missing. The sample holds approximately 89,000 clones, over 70% seen once. The material sequenced was peripheral blood. These receptors came from a man in his 70s with acute or convalescent COVID-19.

V usage is TRBV27 and J usage is TRBJ1-2; tentatively, D is TRBD1 (5 bases). The V gene lost 0 bases and the J gene lost 2 bases, with 10 bases spanning the gap. This CDR3 is 15 amino acids long. Germline V CDR1 and CDR2: MNHEY, SMNVEV (reference sequence). CDR3 protein: CASSLSRGWNYGYTF. The CDR3 DNA reads as TGTGCCAGCAGTTTATCACGGGGGTGGAACTATGGCTACACCTTC.

J is TRBJ2-5 and V is TRBV2, with 8 bases identical to TRBD2. V lost 2 bases, J lost 5 bases, and 7 bases stayed unmatched. The CDR3 extends over 15 amino acids. Germline V lookup: CDR1 SNHLY, CDR2 FYNNEI. CDR3 protein: CASSEFGRASETQYF. CDR3 bases: TGTGCCAGCAGTGAATTCGGGAGGGCCAGCGAGACCCAGTACTTC.

The chain combines TRBV3-1 (or the pseudogene TRBV3-2) with TRBJ2-7; 8 bases align to TRBD1. This CDR3 has 14 amino acids. The germline V gene encodes CDR1 LGHDT and CDR2 YNNKEL (reference sequence). With 1 base clipped from V and 6 bases from J, the junction kept 5 bases outside the gene matches. The CDR3 coding sequence is TGTGCCAGCAGCCAAGCAGGACAGGGAGGCGAGCAGTACTTC. Amino acids: CASSQAGQGGEQYF.

This chain joins TRBV2 and TRBJ2-7; D remains ambiguous. With 7 bases removed from V and 3 bases from J, the gap between germline ends came to 10 bases. Germline V gene data show CDR1 as SNHLY and CDR2 as FYNNEI. The CDR3 has 12 amino acids. The CDR3 loop reads CASMRQLYEQYF. As DNA, the CDR3 is TGTGCCAGCATGCGGCAACTCTACGAGCAGTACTTC. The variable domain in full, with the rest retrieved from reference TRBV2 and TRBJ2-7, is EPEVTQTPSHQVTQMGQEVILRCVPISNHLYFYWYRQILGQKVEFLVSFYNNEISEKSEIFDDQFSVERPDGSNFTLKIRSTKLEDSAMYFCASMRQLYEQYFGPGTRLTVT.

This rearrangement joins TRBV29-1 to TRBJ2-7; 9 bases are a match to TRBD2. The CDR3 has 15 amino acids. V shed 1 base, J shed 1 base, and the junction held 5 bases outside the gene matches. Germline V CDR1 and CDR2: SQVTM, ANQGSEA. The CDR3 sequence is CSVEAAGGGSYEQYF. Here the CDR3 DNA reads TGCAGCGTTGAAGCAGCGGGAGGCGGGTCCTACGAGCAGTACTTC.

The gene calls are TRBV29-1 and TRBJ2-1, with 7 bases aligning to TRBD1. There are 14 residues in the CDR3. The junction had 14 bases not matched to a gene; V was cut back by 5 bases and J by 10 bases. The V gene's germline CDR1 is SQVTM and CDR2 ANQGSEA. The CDR3 bases are TGCAGCGTTTTAAAGGACAGGACGGATGGAGAGCAGTTCTTC. Translated: CSVLKDRTDGEQFF.

This sequence joins TRBV4-1 and TRBJ2-7, with D tentatively TRBD1 (6 bases). CDR3 length equals 16 residues. Germline values: CDR1 MGHRA, CDR2 YSYEKL. The V gene lost 0 bases and the J gene lost 7 bases, with 19 bases spanning the gap. The CDR3 here is CASSQDAWDTRLEQYF. The CDR3 region has the DNA TGCGCCAGCAGCCAAGATGCATGGGACACCAGGCTAGAGCAGTACTTC.

The rearrangement uses TRBV7-2 and TRBJ2-3, with a tentative D call TRBD2 (6 bases). This CDR3 has 14 amino acids. Germline V gene lookup returns CDR1 SGHTA and CDR2 FQGNSA. V lost 5 bases and J lost 5, with 14 bases in between. The CDR3 DNA reads as TGTGCCAGCAGCCCAGGGACTGCCCGAGATACGCAGTATTTT. Residues: CASSPGTARDTQYF.

The chain joins TRBV4-1 to TRBJ1-1; D gene unclear. The germline V gene encodes CDR1 MGHRA and CDR2 YSYEKL. The CDR3 covers 15 residues. With 1 base removed from V and 1 base from J, the gap between germline ends came to 10 bases. The CDR3 spells CASSQGSHSNTEAFF. CDR3 bases: TGCGCCAGCAGCCAAGGTAGCCATTCGAACACTGAAGCTTTCTTT.

A remark on this clone: Relative to the germline gene, one junction end is altered; a read error may explain this. The chain combines TRBV7-7 with TRBJ2-7, with a weak D call TRBD1 (5 bases). The CDR3 length is 16 residues. The germline gives CDR1 SSHAT, CDR2 FNYEAQ (reference sequence). The CDR3 protein is CASSQHFLAGLYEQYF. The CDR3 bases are TGTGCTAGCAGCCAACACTTTTTGGCAGGGCTCTACGAGCAGTACTTC.

The genes are TRBV15 and TRBJ2-7; 7 bases line up with TRBD1. Germline CDR1 reads LNHNV; CDR2 reads YYDKDF (reference sequence). V trimming: 3 bases; J trimming: 3 bases; junction bases outside the gene matches: 5. The CDR3 consists of 14 residues. CDR3 in amino acids: CATSREQGFYEQYF. CDR3 nucleotides: TGTGCCACCAGCAGGGAACAGGGGTTCTACGAGCAGTACTTC.

The rearrangement uses TRBV27 and TRBJ2-7; D is unresolved. Trimming removed 10 bases from V and 3 bases from J, with 13 bases in between. Germline CDR1 and CDR2: MNHEY and SMNVEV (reference sequence). The CDR3 consists of 12 residues. CDR3 in amino acids: CATRRSLYEQYF. The CDR3 DNA is TGTGCCACCCGCAGATCCCTCTACGAGCAGTACTTC.

V and J are TRBV30 and TRBJ2-7, with 8 bases aligning to TRBD1. Germline V CDR1 and CDR2: GTSNPN, SVGIG (reference sequence). With V trimmed by 1 base and J by 0 bases, 5 bases remained unmatched. The CDR3 runs 15 residues. CDR3 in amino acids: CAWSGQGAISYEQYF. CDR3 nucleotides: TGTGCCTGGAGTGGGCAGGGGGCTATCTCCTACGAGCAGTACTTC. Full variable domain (remainder filled in from reference TRBV30 and TRBJ2-7): SQTIHQWPATLVQPVGSPLSLECTVEGTSNPNLYWYRQAAGRGLQLLFYSVGIGQISSEVPQNLSASRPQDRQFILSSKKLLLSDSGFYLCAWSGQGAISYEQYFGPGTRLTVT.

This clone was counted once. V gene TRBV27 combines with J gene TRBJ2-4, with D possibly being TRBD1 (6 bases). The V gene lost 5 bases and the J gene lost 6 bases, with 8 bases spanning the gap. Germline V lookup: CDR1 MNHEY, CDR2 SMNVEV (reference sequence). CDR3 size: 12 residues. The CDR3 sequence: CASSPGVNIQYF. As DNA, the CDR3 is TGTGCCAGCAGTCCAGGGGTAAACATTCAGTACTTC.

This clone was counted a few times. V is TRBV10-3 and J is TRBJ2-1, with 10 bases lining up with TRBD2. Trimming at V came to 3 bases and at J to 7 bases, leaving 12 bases not matched to a gene. From germline, CDR1 is ENHRY and CDR2 SYGVKD. This CDR3 has 17 amino acids. Here the CDR3 DNA reads TGTGCCATCAGTGAACTATCGGCTAGCGGGAGAGGGAATGAGCAGTTCTTC. Amino acid sequence: CAISELSASGRGNEQFF.

The chain combines TRBV5-1 with TRBJ2-5; 11 bases match TRBD2. The CDR3 spans 16 residues. The V and J ends lost 0 bases and 7 bases, in that order; junction bases with no gene match: 8. The germline gives CDR1 SGHRS, CDR2 YFSETQ. The CDR3 protein is CASSLALAGGARTQYF. CDR3 coding DNA: TGCGCCAGCAGCTTGGCGTTAGCGGGAGGGGCAAGGACCCAGTACTTC.

Only a few counts were recorded for this clone. This sequence joins TRBV7-9 and TRBJ1-1; D uncertain. This CDR3 region has 14 residues. Germline-derived CDR1 and CDR2 are SEHNR and FQNEAQ (reference sequence). The V gene lost 5 bases and the J gene lost 6 bases, with 16 bases spanning the gap. The CDR3 here is CASSRKTTRAEAFF. For the CDR3, the DNA is TGTGCCAGCAGCCGAAAGACCACGAGGGCTGAAGCTTTCTTT.

The chain carries TRBV11-2 and TRBJ2-1; 10 nucleotides align to TRBD2. The length of the CDR3 is 14 residues. J gave up 8 bases and V 5 bases, and 6 bases lay outside the gene matches. Germline-derived CDR1 and CDR2 are SGHAT and FQNNGV. In DNA form, the CDR3 reads TGTGCCAGCAGCAAGACTAGCGGGTCCTATGAGCAGTTCTTC. It encodes CASSKTSGSYEQFF.

This clone came up many times. The gene calls are TRBV24-1 and TRBJ2-3, with D perhaps matching TRBD2 (6 bases). In germline, CDR1 is KGHDR, CDR2 SFDVKD. CDR3 length: 17 residues. V lost 0 bases and J 4 bases, leaving 16 bases between the germline ends. In DNA form, the CDR3 reads TGTGCCACCAGTGATTTGGTGACGGGAGTCCGGTCAGATACGCAGTATTTT. This encodes CATSDLVTGVRSDTQYF.

V is TRBV19 and J is TRBJ2-3; 8 bases line up with TRBD1. This CDR3 contains 16 residues. Germline values: CDR1 LNHDA, CDR2 SQIVND (reference sequence). V dropped 3 bases and J dropped 2; count of bases not matched to a gene: 7. CDR3 bases: TGTGCCAGTAGTATGGGTCGGGACAGGAACACAGATACGCAGTATTTT. Translated: CASSMGRDRNTDTQYF.

V is TRBV18 and J is TRBJ1-2, with 8 bases matching TRBD1. V lost 3 bases and J lost 7; bases outside the gene matches: 13. Germline lookup yields CDR1 KGHSH and CDR2 LQKENI. The CDR3 is 16 amino acids. For the CDR3, the DNA is TGTGCCAGCTCACCGGGTATATCGACAGGGGTTACTGGCTACACCTTC. It specifies CASSPGISTGVTGYTF.

The gene calls are TRBV28 and TRBJ1-2; no reliable D call. The CDR3 extends over 12 amino acids. The germline V gene has CDR1 MDHEN and CDR2 SYDVKM. Between the trimmed V and J ends, which lost 5 bases and 4 bases, there was a span of 8 bases. The CDR3 coding sequence is TGTGCCAGCAGTCGCGGCCTCTATGGCTACACCTTC. It specifies CASSRGLYGYTF.

J is TRBJ2-3 and V is TRBV29-1, with 9 bases aligning to TRBD2. V was clipped by 0 bases and J by 2 bases; unmatched bases: 6. In germline, CDR1 is SQVTM, CDR2 ANQGSEA. The CDR3 runs 16 residues. The CDR3 bases are TGCAGCGTTGAAGATAGACTAGCGGAGACCACAGATACGCAGTATTTT. It yields the protein CSVEDRLAETTDTQYF.

The chain recombines TRBV29-1 with TRBJ2-7; 9 nucleotides line up with TRBD1. CDR1 is SQVTM and CDR2 is ANQGSEA in the germline V gene. The CDR3 sequence is 14 residues long. V trimming: 7 bases; J trimming: 7 bases; junction bases outside the gene matches: 14. CDR3 protein: CSALQGAPSEEQYF. CDR3 DNA sequence: TGCAGCGCCCTACAGGGGGCGCCGTCTGAGGAGCAGTACTTC.